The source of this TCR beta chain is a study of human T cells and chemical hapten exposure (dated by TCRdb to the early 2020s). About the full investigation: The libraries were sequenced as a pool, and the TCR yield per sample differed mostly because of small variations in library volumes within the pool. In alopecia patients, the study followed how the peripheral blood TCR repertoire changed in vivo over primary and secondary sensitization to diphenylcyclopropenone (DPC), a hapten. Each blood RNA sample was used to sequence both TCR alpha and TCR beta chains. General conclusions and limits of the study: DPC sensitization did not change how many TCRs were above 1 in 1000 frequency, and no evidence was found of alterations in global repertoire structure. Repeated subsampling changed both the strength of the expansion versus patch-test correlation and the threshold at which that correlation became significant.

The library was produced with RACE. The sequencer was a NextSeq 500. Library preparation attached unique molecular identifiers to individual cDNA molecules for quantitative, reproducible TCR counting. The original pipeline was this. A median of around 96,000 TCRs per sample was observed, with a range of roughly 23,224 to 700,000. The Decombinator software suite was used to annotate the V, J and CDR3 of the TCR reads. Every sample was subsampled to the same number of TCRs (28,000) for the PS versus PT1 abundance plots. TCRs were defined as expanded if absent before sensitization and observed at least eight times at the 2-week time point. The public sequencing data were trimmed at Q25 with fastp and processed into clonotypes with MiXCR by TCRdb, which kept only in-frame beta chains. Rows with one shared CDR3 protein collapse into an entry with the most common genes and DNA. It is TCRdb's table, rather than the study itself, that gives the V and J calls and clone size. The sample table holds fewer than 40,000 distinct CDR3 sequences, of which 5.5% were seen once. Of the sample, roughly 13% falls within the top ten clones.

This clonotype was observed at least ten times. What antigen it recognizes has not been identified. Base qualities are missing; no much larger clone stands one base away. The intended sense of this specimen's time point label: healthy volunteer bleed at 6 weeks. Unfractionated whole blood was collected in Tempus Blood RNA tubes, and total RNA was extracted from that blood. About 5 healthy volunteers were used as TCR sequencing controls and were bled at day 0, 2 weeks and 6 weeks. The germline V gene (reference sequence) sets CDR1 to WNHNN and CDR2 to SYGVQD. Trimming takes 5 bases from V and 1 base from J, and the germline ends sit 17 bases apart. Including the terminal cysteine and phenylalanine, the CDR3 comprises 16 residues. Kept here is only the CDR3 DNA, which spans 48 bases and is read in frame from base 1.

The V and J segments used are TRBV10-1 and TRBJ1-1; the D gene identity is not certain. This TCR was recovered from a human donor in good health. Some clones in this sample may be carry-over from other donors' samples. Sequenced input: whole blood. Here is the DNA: TGCGCCAGCAGTAAAAATAGCCCCTTGGGGAACACTGAAGCTTTCTTT. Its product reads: CASSKNSPLGNTEAFF.